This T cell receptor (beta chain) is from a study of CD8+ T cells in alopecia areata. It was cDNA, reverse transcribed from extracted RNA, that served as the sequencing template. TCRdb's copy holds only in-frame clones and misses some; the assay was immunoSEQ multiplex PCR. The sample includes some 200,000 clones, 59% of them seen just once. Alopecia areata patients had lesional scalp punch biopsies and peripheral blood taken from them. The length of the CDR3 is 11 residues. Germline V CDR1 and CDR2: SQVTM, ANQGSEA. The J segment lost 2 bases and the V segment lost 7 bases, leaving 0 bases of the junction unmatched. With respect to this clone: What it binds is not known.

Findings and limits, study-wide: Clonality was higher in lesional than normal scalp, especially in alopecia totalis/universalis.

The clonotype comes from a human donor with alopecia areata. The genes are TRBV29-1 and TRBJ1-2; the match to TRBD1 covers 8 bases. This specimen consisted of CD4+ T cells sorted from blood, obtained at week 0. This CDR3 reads CSGTGNYGYTF. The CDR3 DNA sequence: TGCAGCGGGACAGGGAACTATGGCTACACCTTC.